Following are 25 T cell receptor beta chains from one sample sequenced in a study of T cell changes during pregnancy in multiple sclerosis. Measured with immunoSEQ multiplex PCR; TCRdb has only the in-frame clones, and not every one. Of tens of thousands of clones in the sample, 85% to 95% were seen once. The specimen comprised peripheral blood, sampled in the first trimester of pregnancy. Every receptor here comes from a female donor with multiple sclerosis, enrolled in a pregnancy study.

The chain is built from TRBV29-1 and TRBJ1-1, with a weak D call TRBD1 (5 bases). This CDR3 has 13 amino acids. CDR1 is SQVTM, CDR2 ANQGSEA, per germline. The ends were cut back, 4 bases at V and 4 bases at J, with 13 bases in the middle. The CDR3 spells CSVVWGRITEAFF. The CDR3 region has the DNA TGCAGCGTTGTGTGGGGCAGGATCACTGAAGCTTTCTTT. Combining the CDR3 with reference TRBV29-1 and TRBJ1-1 gives the whole variable domain SAVISQKPSRDICQRGTSLTIQCQVDSQVTMMFWYRQQPGQSLTLIATANQGSEATYESGFVIDKFPISRPNLTFSTLTVSNMSPEDSSIYLCSVVWGRITEAFFGQGTRLTVV.

The chain uses TRBV11-2 and TRBJ2-3; perhaps TRBD2 as D (5 bases). The CDR3 spans 18 residues. CDR1 and CDR2 from the germline V gene are SGHAT and FQNNGV. Trimming stripped 1 base from V and 0 bases from J, with 17 bases between. DNA of the CDR3: TGTGCCAGCAGCTTAGTATACCCACCATGGACTAGCACAGATACGCAGTATTTT. Its translation: CASSLVYPPWTSTDTQYF.

The chain couples TRBV25-1 to TRBJ2-1; tentatively, D is TRBD2 (5 bases). This CDR3 is 15 amino acids long. CDR1 is MGHDK, CDR2 SYGVNS, per germline. With 7 bases removed from V and 7 bases from J, the gap between germline ends came to 20 bases. The CDR3 sequence: CASNVGGSGRNEQFF. As DNA, the CDR3 is TGTGCCAGCAATGTCGGTGGAAGCGGTAGGAATGAGCAGTTCTTC.

This sequence joins TRBV9 and TRBJ2-7, with 9 bases fitting TRBD2. V lost 0 bases and J lost 2; bases outside the gene matches: 3. The germline V gene encodes CDR1 SGDLS and CDR2 YYNGEE. CDR3 length equals 15 residues. CDR3 loop: CASSVGVAGAYEQYF. In DNA, the CDR3 is TGTGCCAGCAGCGTAGGGGTAGCGGGGGCCTACGAGCAGTACTTC.

The rearrangement joins TRBV6-1 to TRBJ2-1, with TRBD1 as a possible D gene (6 bases). Per germline, CDR1 MNHNS and CDR2 SASEGT. V was clipped by 10 bases and J by 6 bases, with 22 bases between them. The CDR3 totals 15 residues. The CDR3 DNA follows: TGTGCCATCAGAGGAATCTGGACAGCTAGCAATGAGCAGTTCTTC. This codes for CAIRGIWTASNEQFF.

The chain combines TRBV4-1 with TRBJ2-7, with D possibly matching TRBD2 (5 bases). This CDR3 comprises 19 residues. Looked up from germline, CDR1 is MGHRA and CDR2 is YSYEKL. Trimming cost V 0 bases and J 6 bases, with 27 bases left between them. Here the CDR3 DNA reads TGCGCCAGCAGCCAAGAAACTATCGGGAAGATAAAGACGACCACCGAGCAGTACTTC. It translates to CASSQETIGKIKTTTEQYF.

This chain joins TRBV28 and TRBJ2-6, with 8 positions matching TRBD1. Trimming at V came to 6 bases and at J to 0 bases, leaving 13 bases not matched to a gene. CDR3 length: 19 amino acids. Looked up from germline, CDR1 is MDHEN and CDR2 is SYDVKM. The CDR3 nucleotides are TGTGCCAGCAGCAGACCCAGGGACAGGATAGCCTCTGGGGCCAACGTCCTGACTTTC. Translating it yields CASSRPRDRIASGANVLTF.

The V gene is TRBV27, the J gene TRBJ2-5; TRBD2 matches 9 bases. With the DNA end fitting TRBJ2-7 better, the J assignment may be wrong. The CDR3 covers 14 residues. Looked up from germline, CDR1 is MNHEY and CDR2 is SMNVEV (reference sequence). CDR3 sequence: CASSYIGLALEQYF. In nucleotides, the CDR3 is TGTGCCAGCAGCTATATCGGACTAGCGCTCGAGCAGTACTTC.

J is TRBJ1-4 and V is TRBV19; TRBD1 is a possible D gene (6 bases). The CDR3 length is 15 residues. The V end lost 7 bases, the J end lost 6 bases, and 18 bases lay between the germline ends. Germline V CDR1 and CDR2: LNHDA, SQIVND (reference sequence). The CDR3 here is CASTHRDGRDEKLFF. DNA for the CDR3: TGTGCCAGTACCCACAGGGATGGAAGGGATGAAAAACTGTTTTTT.

The chain is built from TRBV19 and TRBJ2-7; unclear D gene. The CDR3 covers 13 residues. CDR1 and CDR2 from the germline V gene are LNHDA and SQIVND (reference sequence). Trimming shortened V by 5 bases and J by 7 bases, and 15 bases separated the two germline ends. CDR3 sequence reads: CASSAILGSEQYF. The CDR3 DNA follows: TGTGCCAGTAGTGCGATCCTCGGGTCGGAGCAGTACTTC.

The J gene is TRBJ1-5, the V gene TRBV19; 9 nucleotides line up with TRBD1. Germline CDR1 reads LNHDA; CDR2 reads SQIVND (reference sequence). The CDR3 is made up of 16 amino acids. V was clipped by 5 bases and J by 3 bases; unmatched bases: 8. CDR3 in amino acids: CASSDRDRVYNQPQHF. The DNA of the CDR3 is TGTGCCAGTAGTGACCGGGACAGGGTCTACAATCAGCCCCAGCATTTT.

This clone appeared a single time. The chain carries TRBV6-1 and TRBJ1-3; D remains unclear. Germline V lookup: CDR1 MNHNS, CDR2 SASEGT. This CDR3 comprises 15 residues. Trimming shortened V by 7 bases and J by 0 bases, and 13 bases separated the two germline ends. This CDR3 reads CASTSVLDSGNTIYF. In DNA form, the CDR3 reads TGTGCCAGCACTTCGGTCCTTGACTCTGGAAACACCATATATTTT.

The J gene is TRBJ2-7, the V gene TRBV30; 7 bases are shared with TRBD2. Germline CDR1 reads GTSNPN; CDR2 reads SVGIG (reference sequence). The ends lost 3 bases at V and 3 bases at J; junction bases unmatched: 2. The CDR3 runs 12 residues. The chain's CDR3 is CAWRGGSYEQYF. CDR3 nucleotide sequence: TGTGCCTGGAGGGGCGGGAGCTACGAGCAGTACTTC.

This clone was detected once. V is TRBV10-3 and J is TRBJ2-1, with a weak D call TRBD1 (5 bases). V lost 3 bases and J lost 4, with 10 bases in between. CDR3 length equals 14 residues. The germline V gene has CDR1 ENHRY and CDR2 SYGVKD. The CDR3 nucleotides read TGTGCCATCAGTGAAGGGGCCGAATACAATGAGCAGTTCTTC. Residues: CAISEGAEYNEQFF.

In DNA form, the CDR3 reads TGTGCCAGCTCACCCGAAACGGGGGGAATTCTGGGCAACGTCCTGACTTTC. Residues: CASSPETGGILGNVLTF. The chain has TRBV18 and TRBJ2-6, with 7 positions matching TRBD2. There are 17 residues in the CDR3. The trim removed 3 bases at V and 9 bases at J, leaving 14 bases unmatched. The germline V gene has CDR1 KGHSH and CDR2 LQKENI.

This chain uses TRBV6-4 with TRBJ1-1; D possibly corresponds to TRBD1 (5 bases). The CDR3 consists of 14 residues. Deletions cut 4 bases from V and 4 bases from J, with 13 bases between. Germline CDR1 reads MRHNA; CDR2 reads SNTAGT. The CDR3 loop is CASSGGTGGTEAFF. As DNA, the CDR3 is TGTGCCAGCAGTGGAGGGACGGGAGGCACTGAAGCTTTCTTT.

The V call is TRBV5-1, the J call TRBJ2-5; 7 nucleotides agree with TRBD2. This CDR3 comprises 16 residues. Germline-derived CDR1 and CDR2 are SGHRS and YFSETQ. With 4 bases clipped from V and 5 bases from J, the junction kept 14 bases outside the gene matches. DNA for the CDR3: TGCGCCAGCAGCCCCCGGGGCAGCGGGGCGAGGGAGACCCAGTACTTC. Protein product: CASSPRGSGARETQYF.

CDR3 in DNA: TGCAGCGCCTCAGGAGGCATGCGAAGGTACGGCTACACCTTC. Protein: CSASGGMRRYGYTF. J is TRBJ1-2 and V is TRBV29-1; unclear D gene. V dropped 7 bases and J dropped 8 bases, with 23 bases sitting between them. The CDR3 loop spans 14 amino acids. The germline V gene has CDR1 SQVTM and CDR2 ANQGSEA.

The chain recombines TRBV7-9 with TRBJ2-4, with 7 bases identical to TRBD1. In germline, CDR1 is SEHNR, CDR2 FQNEAQ (reference sequence). CDR3 size: 16 residues. V was clipped by 5 bases and J by 8 bases; unmatched bases: 15. The CDR3 sequence: CASSHPSLQGIYIQYF. CDR3 coding DNA: TGTGCCAGCAGCCACCCCTCACTACAGGGGATATACATTCAGTACTTC. The full variable domain, completed using reference TRBV7-9 and TRBJ2-4, is DTGVSQNPRHKITKRGQNVTFRCDPISEHNRLYWYRQTLGQGPEFLTYFQNEAQLEKSRLLSDRFSAERPKGSFSTLEIQRTEQGDSAMYLCASSHPSLQGIYIQYFGAGTRLSVL.

This clone has a handful of counts. J is TRBJ1-5 and V is TRBV6-1; a weak D match, TRBD1 (6 bases). With 6 bases removed from V and 1 base from J, the gap between germline ends came to 10 bases. Germline V gene sequence: CDR1 MNHNS, CDR2 SASEGT. The CDR3 totals 14 residues. The CDR3 DNA follows: TGTGCCAGCAGGGCAACAGGGAGCAATCAGCCCCAGCATTTT. It encodes CASRATGSNQPQHF.

In its sample, this clone was seen once. This sequence joins TRBV18 and TRBJ2-5, with 8 bases lining up with TRBD1. The CDR3 is 14 residues long. V lost 6 bases and J lost 6; bases outside the gene matches: 9. Looked up from germline, CDR1 is KGHSH and CDR2 is LQKENI. The CDR3 sequence is CASSPTGDSKTQYF. As DNA, the CDR3 is TGTGCCAGCTCCCCGACAGGGGACTCGAAGACCCAGTACTTC.

The chain joins TRBV7-2 to TRBJ1-4; 7 positions agree with TRBD1. V lost 1 base, J lost 8 bases, and 10 bases stayed unmatched. The CDR3 is 16 amino acids. Germline V gives CDR1 SGHTA, CDR2 FQGNSA. Here the CDR3 DNA reads TGTGCCAGCAGCTTAGGTGTGGCAGGGGGTCAGGAAAAACTGTTTTTT. Translation gives CASSLGVAGGQEKLFF.

V is TRBV18 and J is TRBJ2-4; 8 nucleotides line up with TRBD2. Germline-derived CDR1 and CDR2 are KGHSH and LQKENI. After removal of 3 bases from V and 2 bases from J, the junction contained 12 bases not matched to a gene. The CDR3 is 18 amino acids. CDR3: CASSPSISGTRTKNIQYF. The DNA for the CDR3 is TGTGCCAGCTCACCTTCCATTTCCGGGACTAGGACCAAAAACATTCAGTACTTC.

The chain joins TRBV7-9 to TRBJ1-1; TRBD1 matches at 10 bases. The junction had 12 bases not matched to a gene; V was cut back by 1 base and J by 1 base. The length of the CDR3 is 19 residues. The germline V gene encodes CDR1 SEHNR and CDR2 FQNEAQ (reference sequence). CDR3 DNA: TGTGCCAGCAGCTTAGTTCCGGGACAGGGGCGCCTACCGAACACTGAAGCTTTCTTT. It specifies CASSLVPGQGRLPNTEAFF. Filled out from reference TRBV7-9 and TRBJ1-1, the complete variable domain reads DTGVSQNPRHKITKRGQNVTFRCDPISEHNRLYWYRQTLGQGPEFLTYFQNEAQLEKSRLLSDRFSAERPKGSFSTLEIQRTEQGDSAMYLCASSLVPGQGRLPNTEAFFGQGTRLTVV.

This chain links TRBV6-6 with TRBJ2-7, with 7 positions matching TRBD1. J lost 2 bases, V lost 7 bases, and 5 bases had no gene match. Germline assignment: CDR1 MNHNY and CDR2 SVGAGI (reference sequence). The CDR3 is 13 amino acids. CDR3 nucleotide sequence: TGTGCCAGCAAATCCGACAGGGCCTACGAGCAGTACTTC. Residues: CASKSDRAYEQYF.